These 10 T cell receptor beta chains were all obtained from the same sample, sequenced in a study of T-cell memory formation after mild COVID-19. TCRdb reprocessed the 5' RACE reads via MiXCR and lists one record per CDR3 protein. Here the sample spans approximately 290,000 distinct CDR3 sequences, 15% to 20% being singletons. Sequencing used PBMCs or a T cell subset sorted from them (not recorded which). These receptors came from a man in his late teens or twenties who had mild COVID-19 (a few samples of this study predate the infection). Cell type and time point are not known.

Ten or more counts support this clonotype. This chain connects TRBV28 to TRBJ2-1; D gene uncertain. The CDR3 covers 13 residues. CDR1 MDHEN and CDR2 SYDVKM come from the germline V gene. Deletions cut 8 bases from V and 4 bases from J, with 12 bases between. In DNA, the CDR3 is TGTGCCAGCGGAATTTCAGGATACAATGAGCAGTTCTTC. Encoded protein: CASGISGYNEQFF.

This clonotype turned up a few times. The rearrangement joins TRBV6-2 or TRBV6-3 to TRBJ1-1, with D unresolved. Germline CDR1 reads MNHEY; CDR2 reads SVGEGT. The germline V and J ends were trimmed by 0 bases and 5 bases, with 7 bases remaining between them. This CDR3 region has 13 residues. DNA for the CDR3: TGTGCCAGCAGTTACTCTGGGTGGACTGAAGCTTTCTTT. Translating it yields CASSYSGWTEAFF.

This clonotype was counted ten times or more. The junction shows a germline mismatch at one end, possibly a read error. As DNA, the CDR3 is TGTGCCAGCAGCGTCCAGGGTGAGGGAGAGACCCAGTACTTC. Translation gives CASSVQGEGETQYF. V and J are TRBV5-1 and TRBJ2-5; D may correspond to TRBD1 or TRBD2 (5 bases each). The CDR3 contains 14 residues. Germline V gene sequence: CDR1 SGHRS, CDR2 YFSETQ. The full variable domain, with the rest looked up from reference TRBV5-1 and TRBJ2-5, is KAGVTQTPRYLIKTRGQQVTLSCSPISGHRSVSWYQQTPGQGLQFLFEYFSETQRNKGNFPGRFSGRQFSNSRSEMNVSTLELGDSALYLCASSVQGEGETQYFGPGTRLLVL.

Only a few counts were recorded for this clonotype. The chain links TRBV4-3 to TRBJ2-7, with D hard to call. The CDR3 is made up of 14 amino acids. In germline, CDR1 is LGHNA, CDR2 YSLEER. V lost 1 base to trimming and J lost 0 bases, with 7 bases between them. The CDR3 reads CASSQVGYSYEQYF. CDR3 DNA: TGCGCCAGCAGCCAAGTGGGCTACTCCTACGAGCAGTACTTC.

This clonotype was seen ten or more times. This rearrangement joins TRBV7-3 to TRBJ2-1; no clear D. Germline V gene data show CDR1 as SGHTA and CDR2 as FQGTGA. The CDR3 extends over 15 amino acids. Between the trimmed V and J ends, which lost 0 bases and 0 bases, there was a span of 6 bases. The CDR3 DNA reads TGTGCCAGCAGCTTAACTGTCGGCTCCTACAATGAGCAGTTCTTC. This codes for CASSLTVGSYNEQFF. Full variable domain (rest looked up from reference TRBV7-3 and TRBJ2-1): GAGVSQTPSNKVTEKGKYVELRCDPISGHTALYWYRQSLGQGPEFLIYFQGTGAADDSGLPNDRFFAVRPEGSVSTLKIQRTERGDSAVYLCASSLTVGSYNEQFFGPGTRLTVL.

This clonotype was picked up a small number of times. The chain has TRBV12-3 or TRBV12-4 and TRBJ2-7; TRBD1 matches at 8 bases. This CDR3 has 15 amino acids. V lost 6 bases to trimming and J lost 4 bases; unmatched junction nucleotides: 11. The CDR3 DNA sequence: TGTGCCAGCAGCCAACAGGGGGTATCTCGTTACGAGCAGTACTTC. It encodes CASSQQGVSRYEQYF.

The chain couples TRBV7-2 to TRBJ2-1; 7 positions match TRBD2. Germline CDR1 reads SGHTA; CDR2 reads FQGNSA. The CDR3 is made up of 16 amino acids. The junction had 7 bases not matched to a gene; V was cut back by 5 bases and J by 0 bases. The CDR3 DNA reads as TGTGCCAGCAGCGTCCGGGGCGGGAGCTCCTACAATGAGCAGTTCTTC. Translation: CASSVRGGSSYNEQFF.

This clonotype was counted at least ten times. This chain uses TRBV11-2 with TRBJ2-5, with D unclear. The CDR3 contains 11 residues. The germline CDR1 and CDR2 sequences are SGHAT and FQNNGV. Trimming cost V 4 bases and J 4 bases, with 4 bases left between them. CDR3 region: CASSSPETQYF. The CDR3 DNA sequence: TGTGCCAGCAGCTCGCCAGAGACCCAGTACTTC.

Only a few counts were recorded for this clonotype. V and J are TRBV5-1 and TRBJ2-6; 9 bases fit TRBD1. The CDR3 is made up of 18 amino acids. The germline V gene encodes CDR1 SGHRS and CDR2 YFSETQ. Trimming cost V 4 bases and J 1 base; bases outside gene matches: 9. The CDR3 sequence is CASSNLGQGGSGANVLTF. The CDR3, as DNA: TGCGCCAGCAGCAACCTGGGACAGGGAGGATCTGGGGCCAACGTCCTGACTTTC.

The V gene is TRBV6-5, the J gene TRBJ2-1; maybe TRBD1 (6 bases). The V and J ends lost 6 bases and 2 bases respectively, with 14 bases between them. The CDR3 is 15 residues long. CDR1 and CDR2 (germline): MNHEY, SVGAGI. The CDR3 loop reads CASSWGRQAYNEQFF. The CDR3 nucleotides are TGTGCCAGCAGCTGGGGTAGACAGGCCTACAATGAGCAGTTCTTC.